Reported below is one TCR beta chain. The antigen is unknown. Treatment in this sample: roughly 10-day PBMC culture with coronavirus spike peptide pools or control peptides (ViraFEST assay). Before TCRs were sequenced, ViraFEST expanded antigen-specific T cells with peptide pools. CDR3 size: 17 residues. The V end was cut by 2 bases, the J end by 2 bases, with 13 bases between. Looked up from germline, CDR1 is MNHEY and CDR2 is SMNVEV (reference sequence). The data belong to a study of vaccination and CD4 T cells after COVID-19. Study as a whole: Post-COVID draws followed diagnosis by a median roughly 100 days (range 35 to 161).

The study sequenced cultured CD4+ T cell DNA using the Oncomine TCR Beta short-read assay. TCRdb redid the calling of the PCR reads with MiXCR, one entry per CDR3 protein. This sample has fewer than 7,500 distinct CDR3 sequences; approximately 57% occur once, and the top ten carry around a third. The material sequenced was CD4+ T cells from blood, cultured in vitro. The chain joins TRBV27 to TRBJ2-6; D perhaps matches TRBD1 (6 bases). The receptor was derived from a human donor who had recovered from COVID-19. In DNA, the CDR3 is TGTGCCAGCAGTTTAGACGCAGGGGAAGCTGGGGCCAACGTCCTGACTTTC. Its protein product is CASSLDAGEAGANVLTF.